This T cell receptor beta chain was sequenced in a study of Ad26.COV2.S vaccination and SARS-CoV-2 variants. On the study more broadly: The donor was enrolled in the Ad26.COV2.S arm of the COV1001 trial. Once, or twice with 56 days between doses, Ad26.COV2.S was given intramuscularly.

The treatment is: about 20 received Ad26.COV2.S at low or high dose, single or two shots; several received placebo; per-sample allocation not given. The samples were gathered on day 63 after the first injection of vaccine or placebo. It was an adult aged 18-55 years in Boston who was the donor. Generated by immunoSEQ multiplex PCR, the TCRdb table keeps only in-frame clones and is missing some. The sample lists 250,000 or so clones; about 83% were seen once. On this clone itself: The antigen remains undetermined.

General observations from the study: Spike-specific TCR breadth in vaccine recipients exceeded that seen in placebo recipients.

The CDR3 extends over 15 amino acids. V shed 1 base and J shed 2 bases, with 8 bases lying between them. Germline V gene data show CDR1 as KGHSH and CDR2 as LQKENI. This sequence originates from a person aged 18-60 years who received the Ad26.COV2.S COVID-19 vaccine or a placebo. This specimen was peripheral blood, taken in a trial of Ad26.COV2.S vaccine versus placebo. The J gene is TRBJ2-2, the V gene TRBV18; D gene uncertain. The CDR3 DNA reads TGTGCCAGCTCACCACGGGCCGCCAACACCGGGGAGCTGTTTTTT. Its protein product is CASSPRAANTGELFF.